Listed here is a single T cell receptor beta chain. Germline loops: CDR1 MNHNS, CDR2 SASEGT. CDR3 size: 15 residues. The V gene end was trimmed by 4 bases and the J gene end by 4 bases; junction bases not matched to a gene: 4. Assay: immunoSEQ multiplex PCR; the TCRdb copy retains only in-frame clones and omits some. The sample records about 89,000 clones, 70% to 90% being singletons. The sample belongs to a study of OX40 agonist ivuxolimab in advanced cancers. Overall study context: An agonistic anti-OX40 (CD134) antibody, ivuxolimab, was used to treat the patients. Prior anti-PD-1, anti-PD-L1 or anti-CTLA-4 therapy did not bar entry, and more than 35% had some.

The receptor comes from an adult with an advanced solid tumor such as melanoma, head and neck, liver or kidney cancer. Here the sequenced sample was CD4+ or CD8+ T cells sorted from blood, taken in a trial of the OX40 agonist ivuxolimab. The chain is built from TRBV6-1 and TRBJ2-3, with 11 bases aligning to TRBD1. CDR3 protein: CASSAPGQGADTQYF. The CDR3 region has the DNA TGTGCCAGCAGTGCCCCGGGACAGGGGGCAGATACGCAGTATTTT.